A single sample gave rise to the 6 T cell receptor beta chains below, sequenced in a study of blood T cells in healthy people across ages. Then a second PCR, running about 6 to 12 cycles, was carried out with a sample-barcoded 5' primer and a J-beta primer mix. TCRdb re-analysed the 5' RACE reads in MiXCR, keeping a single row per CDR3 protein. The sample includes roughly 1,500,000 distinct CDR3 sequences, approximately 32% of them seen just once. The sample taken for sequencing was blood. These receptors all come from a woman aged 25 to 45 in good health.

This clonotype was seen many times. DNA for the CDR3: TGCAGTGCTAGAGACCCGAGCGGGGGGAGGACAGATACGCAGTATTTT. Its protein product is CSARDPSGGRTDTQYF. The J gene is TRBJ2-3, the V gene TRBV20-1, with 9 bases identical to TRBD2. There are 16 residues in the CDR3. The V gene end was trimmed by 0 bases and the J gene end by 3 bases; junction bases not matched to a gene: 7. Per the germline V gene, CDR1 is DFQATT and CDR2 is SNEGSKA (reference sequence).

This clonotype was seen a handful of times. The chain carries TRBV30 and TRBJ1-2; D is possibly TRBD1 (6 bases). Looked up from germline, CDR1 is GTSNPN and CDR2 is SVGIG (reference sequence). V lost 4 bases to trimming and J lost 8 bases, with 14 bases between them. This CDR3 contains 12 residues. CDR3 nucleotides: TGTGCCTGGATTTCGTCAGGGACAGGCTACACCTTC. Translating it yields CAWISSGTGYTF.

A few counts support this clonotype. The chain couples TRBV20-1 to TRBJ2-5; perhaps TRBD2 as D (6 bases). Trimming pared 2 bases from V and 3 bases from J, leaving 10 bases between. The CDR3 has 13 amino acids. Germline CDR1 is DFQATT and CDR2 is SNEGSKA (reference sequence). The CDR3 loop is CSARRRGKETQYF. For the CDR3, the DNA is TGCAGTGCTAGAAGGCGGGGTAAAGAGACCCAGTACTTC.

This clonotype has just a few counts. The chain links TRBV12-3 or TRBV12-4 to TRBJ1-2; D not certain. V was clipped by 0 bases and J by 7 bases, with 9 bases between them. The CDR3 extends over 13 amino acids. The CDR3 sequence: CASSLAEAGGYTF. CDR3 DNA: TGTGCCAGCAGTTTAGCCGAGGCCGGTGGCTACACCTTC.

The rearrangement uses TRBV6-2 or TRBV6-3 and TRBJ1-5; no firm D call. CDR1 MNHEY and CDR2 SVGEGT come from the germline V gene. V was pared by 3 bases and J by 7 bases, with 10 bases between. CDR3 length: 13 residues. As DNA, the CDR3 is TGTGCCAGCAGTTATTCTCCGGGGCAGCCCCAGCATTTT. This translates into CASSYSPGQPQHF.

Concerning this clonotype: No conserved phenylalanine or tryptophan is present at the end of the CDR3, so a read error is the likely explanation. The chain links TRBV10-3 to TRBJ2-2, with TRBD2 identical over 12 bases. The CDR3 consists of 16 residues. With 4 bases clipped from V and 6 bases from J, the junction kept 6 bases outside the gene matches. CDR1 ENHRY and CDR2 SYGVKD come from the germline V gene. Here the CDR3 DNA reads TGTGCCATCAGTGTTCGGACTAGCGGGATTCCCGGGGAGCTGTTTGTT. This gives the protein CAISVRTSGIPGELFV.